This T cell receptor beta chain was captured by sequencing in a study of a mutant IDH1 vaccine in newly diagnosed glioma. The protocol was immunoSEQ multiplex PCR, while the TCRdb copy is restricted to in-frame clones and leaves out a portion. The table has approximately 40,000 clones, about four fifths seen once. The time point denotes: week 11, during vaccination. It was 300 ug of mutant IDH1 20-mer peptide that made up each vaccine dose, given with topical imiquimod. A remark on this clone: Antigen unknown.

Germline CDR1 is SEHNR and CDR2 is FQNEAQ (reference sequence). After removal of 1 base from V and 3 bases from J, the junction contained 3 bases not matched to a gene. The CDR3 runs to 15 residues. The sample was PBMCs, taken from a glioma patient whose treatment included an IDH1 peptide vaccine. The chain combines TRBV7-9 with TRBJ2-3, with 8 bases aligning to TRBD1. The receptor was isolated from a man aged 40-50 years with glioma. The CDR3 reads CASSLVDRVTDTQYF. The CDR3 DNA sequence: TGTGCCAGCAGCTTAGTGGACAGGGTAACAGATACGCAGTATTTT.